This entry lists 4 T cell receptor beta chains sequenced from one sample in a study of blood T cell repertoires in COVID-19. Sequencing used immunoSEQ multiplex PCR; TCRdb keeps in-frame clones, though not all of them. Of 150,000 or so clones in the sample, approximately 88% are singletons; the top ten hold roughly 5.6%. Sequencing used PBMCs or T cells enriched from blood (not recorded which). These receptors all come from a man in his 70s who had been exposed to COVID-19.

The chain recombines TRBV30 with TRBJ2-1; a possible D gene is TRBD1 (5 bases). The germline CDR1 and CDR2 sequences are GTSNPN and SVGIG (reference sequence). V shed 3 bases and J shed 9 bases, with 18 bases lying between them. The CDR3 contains 14 residues. CDR3 sequence: CAWSSPGRASEQFF. In DNA, the CDR3 is TGTGCCTGGAGCAGCCCTGGCAGGGCGAGTGAGCAGTTCTTC.

V usage is TRBV7-2 and J usage is TRBJ2-7; D may be TRBD2 (7 bases). This CDR3 has 14 residues. The V end was cut by 5 bases, the J end by 4 bases, with 15 bases between. The germline V gene encodes CDR1 SGHTA and CDR2 FQGNSA. CDR3 in DNA: TGTGCCAGCAGCACTGAAAGGGGGGGATACGAGCAGTACTTC. Translating gives CASSTERGGYEQYF. Combining the CDR3 with reference TRBV7-2 and TRBJ2-7 gives the whole variable domain GAGVSQSPSNKVTEKGKDVELRCDPISGHTALYWYRQSLGQGLEFLIYFQGNSAPDKSGLPSDRFSAERTGGSVSTLTIQRTQQEDSAVYLCASSTERGGYEQYFGPGTRLTVT.

The chain employs TRBV4-2 and TRBJ2-7; 8 nucleotides match TRBD1. Trimming at V came to 0 bases and at J to 4 bases, leaving 8 bases not matched to a gene. Germline V gives CDR1 LGHNA, CDR2 YNFKEQ. There are 16 residues in the CDR3. The chain's CDR3 is CASSQDLGTGFYEQYF. CDR3 DNA: TGTGCCAGCAGCCAAGATCTGGGGACAGGCTTTTACGAGCAGTACTTC.

The V call is TRBV10-2, the J call TRBJ1-6, with no clear D. Trimming left V 3 bases short and J 0 bases short, with 9 bases between. This CDR3 comprises 16 residues. Germline V lookup: CDR1 WSHSY, CDR2 SAAADI. Here the CDR3 reads CASSDYLSSYNSPLHF. In DNA, the CDR3 is TGCGCCAGCAGTGATTATCTTAGCTCCTATAATTCACCCCTCCACTTT.